These T cell receptor beta chains were read from a single sample in a study of glioma-infiltrating T cells after dendritic cell vaccination. The method was immunoSEQ multiplex PCR; TCRdb's version includes in-frame clones alone and lacks a portion of them. The sample holds over 2,500 clones, about 75% seen once. The specimen comprised tumor tissue, sampled before dendritic cell vaccination. All receptors come from a human donor with glioblastoma. Both conserved end residues are part of each CDR3. A D gene is named only where the DNA matches it firmly. Size tells how often a clone was seen (once, few, many) or the class of an expanded clone, and some rows leave it out.

.	TRBV10-1	TRBJ2-3	.	CASSDPRDTQYF	TGCGCCAGCAGTGACCCTAGAGATACGCAGTATTTT
.	TRBV10-1	TRBJ2-3	.	CASSPNTDTQYF	TGCGCCAGCAGTCCTAACACAGATACGCAGTATTTT
.	TRBV19	TRBJ2-1	TRBD2	CASSSGGASVHEQFF	TGTGCCAGTAGTTCGGGGGGGGCCAGCGTCCATGAGCAGTTCTTC
once	TRBV5-6	TRBJ2-7	TRBD1	CASGTGVVYEQYF	TGTGCCAGCGGGACAGGGGTAGTCTACGAGCAGTACTTC
once	TRBV4-3	TRBJ2-7	.	CASSQVDAREQYF	TGCGCCAGCAGCCAAGTAGATGCGCGCGAGCAGTACTTC
.	TRBV9	TRBJ2-1	TRBD2	CASSVVSGGTNEQFF	TGTGCCAGCAGCGTAGTTAGCGGGGGGACGAATGAGCAGTTCTTC
.	TRBV5-1	TRBJ2-3	.	CASSTRNSTDTQYF	TGCGCCAGCAGCACCAGGAATAGCACAGATACGCAGTATTTT
.	TRBV27	TRBJ2-7	.	CASSWTPQSYEQYF	TGTGCCAGCAGCTGGACACCTCAGAGCTACGAGCAGTACTTC
few	TRBV7-6	TRBJ2-7	.	CASSAGPGVTYEQYF	TGTGCCAGCAGCGCGGGCCCGGGGGTCACCTACGAGCAGTACTTC
.	TRBV29-1	TRBJ1-2	TRBD1	CSALGQLYGYTF	TGCAGCGCCCTGGGACAGCTCTATGGCTACACCTTC
.	TRBV7-2	TRBJ1-2	.	CASTQSAGFKGYGYTF	TGTGCCAGCACCCAGTCGGCCGGGTTTAAAGGCTATGGCTACACCTTC
.	TRBV19	TRBJ2-7	.	CASSKLPGEHRHEQYF	TGTGCCAGTAGTAAGCTTCCAGGGGAGCATCGGCACGAGCAGTACTTC
.	TRBV7-8	TRBJ2-1	TRBD1	CASSLGTGGLSEQFF	TGTGCCAGCAGCTTAGGGACAGGGGGCCTAAGTGAGCAGTTCTTC
.	TRBV15	TRBJ2-7	TRBD1	CATSSRRDRTYEQYF	TGTGCCACCAGCAGTCGCCGGGACAGGACCTACGAGCAGTACTTC
.	TRBV19	TRBJ2-7	TRBD1	CASSIGTGTYEQYF	TGTGCCAGTAGTATCGGGACAGGGACCTACGAGCAGTACTTC
.	TRBV2	TRBJ1-3	.	CASSEQGQAGNTIYF	TGTGCCAGCAGTGAGCAGGGTCAAGCTGGAAACACCATATATTTT
.	TRBV19	TRBJ1-2	TRBD1	CASSPDRGRRHYGYTF	TGTGCCAGTAGCCCCGACAGGGGCCGGCGCCACTATGGCTACACCTTC
.	TRBV28	TRBJ2-7	.	CASSLQVQHREQYF	TGTGCCAGCAGTTTACAGGTTCAGCACCGGGAGCAGTACTTC
.	TRBV9	TRBJ2-6	.	CASSINSLSGANVLTF	TGTGCCAGCAGCATAAACAGCCTCTCTGGGGCCAACGTCCTGACTTTC
few	TRBV2	TRBJ1-4	TRBD1	CATSGGAYNEKLFF	TGTGCCACCTCAGGGGGCGCTTATAATGAAAAACTGTTTTTT
.	TRBV11-1	TRBJ2-7	.	CASSLRGQGPDEQYF	TGTGCCAGCAGCTTACGTGGGCAGGGTCCGGACGAGCAGTACTTC
large	TRBV30	TRBJ1-3	.	CAWSPTGLAGNTIYF	TGTGCCTGGAGTCCAACAGGGCTAGCTGGAAACACCATATATTTT
.	TRBV7-9	TRBJ1-4	TRBD1	CASSRGQGREKLFF	TGTGCCAGCAGCCGGGGACAGGGGAGGGAAAAACTGTTTTTT
once	TRBV4-2	TRBJ2-3	.	CASSQDRPSGYTDTQYF	TGTGCCAGCAGCCAAGATCGGCCAAGCGGTTACACAGATACGCAGTATTTT
few	TRBV19	TRBJ2-7	TRBD1	CASSPTGGSFDEQYF	TGTGCCAGTAGTCCTACAGGGGGTTCGTTCGACGAGCAGTACTTC
.	TRBV7-3	TRBJ2-3	TRBD2	CASSPRLAADTQYF	TGTGCCAGCAGCCCGAGACTAGCGGCAGATACGCAGTATTTT
.	TRBV6-5	TRBJ2-3	.	CASSQLDTSTDTQYF	TGTGCCAGCAGTCAATTGGACACGTCCACAGATACGCAGTATTTT
.	TRBV25-1	TRBJ1-1	.	CASSEGRAGAVTEAFF	TGTGCCAGCAGTGAAGGGAGAGCGGGGGCCGTCACTGAAGCTTTCTTT
.	TRBV7-2	TRBJ2-7	TRBD2	CASSLVSGGTYEQYF	TGTGCCAGCAGCTTAGTAAGCGGGGGGACCTACGAGCAGTACTTC
few	TRBV18	TRBJ2-1	TRBD2	CASSPTSGGGSSYNEQFF	TGTGCCAGCTCACCGACTAGCGGGGGGGGGAGCTCCTACAATGAGCAGTTCTTC
.	TRBV7-3	TRBJ2-7	TRBD1	CASSPSGTVAYEQYF	TGTGCCAGCAGCCCCTCCGGGACAGTCGCCTACGAGCAGTACTTC
.	TRBV4-2	TRBJ1-3	TRBD1	CATSPGQGINTIYF	TGTGCCACCTCCCCCGGACAGGGGATAAACACCATATATTTT
few	TRBV10-2	TRBJ1-5	.	CASSESGHRNQPQHF	TGCGCCAGCAGTGAGTCGGGACACCGCAATCAGCCCCAGCATTTT
.	TRBV4-1	TRBJ2-3	.	CASSQKGRGGPTDTQYF	TGCGCCAGCAGCCAAAAGGGGAGGGGGGGACCCACAGATACGCAGTATTTT
.	TRBV7-9	TRBJ2-1	TRBD1	CASSSRQKQGRRYNEQFF	TGTGCCAGCAGCTCCCGCCAAAAACAGGGGCGCCGCTACAATGAGCAGTTCTTC
.	TRBV19	TRBJ1-1	TRBD1	CASSTLDGTDEAFF	TGTGCCAGTAGTACCCTAGACGGGACAGATGAAGCTTTCTTT
.	TRBV2	TRBJ1-1	TRBD1	CASRDRGFMNTEAFF	TGTGCCAGCAGGGACAGGGGATTTATGAACACTGAAGCTTTCTTT
few	TRBV7-3	TRBJ2-3	.	CASSFAGYFTDTQYF	TGTGCCAGCAGCTTTGCGGGGTATTTTACAGATACGCAGTATTTT
.	TRBV2	TRBJ1-6	.	CASSVELDSPLHF	TGTGCCAGCAGTGTGGAGTTAGATTCACCCCTCCACTTT
.	TRBV4-2	TRBJ1-2	TRBD1	CASSQGQGANYGYTF	TGTGCCAGCAGCCAAGGTCAGGGGGCTAACTATGGCTACACCTTC
.	TRBV5-1	TRBJ2-1	TRBD2	CASSSSLTSAEQFF	TGCGCCAGCAGCTCCTCCCTGACTAGCGCCGAGCAGTTCTTC